This is a list of T cell receptor beta chains from one sample in a study of blood T cell repertoires in COVID-19. TCRdb keeps only in-frame clones here, not all; method: immunoSEQ multiplex PCR. The table has 100,000 to 150,000 clones, almost 80% seen once; the top ten hold more than 20%. Sequenced: peripheral blood. All receptors derive from a human donor in a cohort sampled during active COVID-19. Each CDR3 is given with its conserved first and last residue. Fields, in order: clone size, V gene, D gene, J gene, CDR3 DNA, CDR3 protein. The D gene is left open where the match is weak. Some rows mark clone size as missing; the rest say once, few, many or name a class of expanded clone.

clone_size: NA; v_call: TRBV6-6; d_call: NA; j_call: TRBJ1-2; cdr3_nt: TGTGCCAGCAGACCGGGGACTTCCTATGGCTACACCTTC; cdr3_aa: CASRPGTSYGYTF
clone_size: NA; v_call: TRBV27; d_call: NA; j_call: TRBJ1-1; cdr3_nt: TGTGCCAGCAGTCTACCAGGACAGCCGAACACTGAAGCTTTCTTT; cdr3_aa: CASSLPGQPNTEAFF
clone_size: NA; v_call: TRBV5-5; d_call: NA; j_call: TRBJ1-4; cdr3_nt: TGTGCCAGCAGCTTGGGACAATCTGGATCACTGTTTTTT; cdr3_aa: CASSLGQSGSLFF
clone_size: NA; v_call: TRBV10-3; d_call: NA; j_call: TRBJ2-7; cdr3_nt: TGTGCCATCAGTGAGAGACACCCCTCCTACGAGCAGTACTTC; cdr3_aa: CAISERHPSYEQYF
clone_size: NA; v_call: TRBV7-8; d_call: NA; j_call: TRBJ2-6; cdr3_nt: TGTGCCAGCAGCGGTATAGGGGGCTCTGGGGCCAACGTCCTGACTTTC; cdr3_aa: CASSGIGGSGANVLTF
clone_size: medium-sized; v_call: TRBV29-1; d_call: TRBD1; j_call: TRBJ2-3; cdr3_nt: TGCAGCGCCCTCCCCACCGCCGGGACAGCCCTCGTGCAGTATTTT; cdr3_aa: CSALPTAGTALVQYF
clone_size: NA; v_call: TRBV4-3; d_call: TRBD2; j_call: TRBJ2-3; cdr3_nt: TGCGCCAGCAGCCAAGGACTAGCGGGAGTAACGCAGTATTTT; cdr3_aa: CASSQGLAGVTQYF
clone_size: few; v_call: TRBV5-6; d_call: TRBD1; j_call: TRBJ2-3; cdr3_nt: TGTGCCAGCAGCCGGACAGGACATACGCAGTATTTT; cdr3_aa: CASSRTGHTQYF
clone_size: NA; v_call: TRBV18; d_call: NA; j_call: TRBJ1-1; cdr3_nt: TGTGCCAGCTCACCACCTGACAGGAAGCTAGGTGAAGCTTTCTTT; cdr3_aa: CASSPPDRKLGEAFF
clone_size: NA; v_call: TRBV4-2; d_call: NA; j_call: TRBJ2-5; cdr3_nt: TGTGCCAGCAGCCTCGAGGGTGGGAGGCAAGAGACCCAGTACTTC; cdr3_aa: CASSLEGGRQETQYF
clone_size: NA; v_call: TRBV5-4; d_call: NA; j_call: TRBJ1-1; cdr3_nt: TGTGCCAGCAGCACCCGTGGGGGCATGGCTTTCTTT; cdr3_aa: CASSTRGGMAFF
clone_size: NA; v_call: TRBV6-2/TRBV6-3; d_call: NA; j_call: TRBJ1-6; cdr3_nt: TGTGCCAGCAGTCGCGGGGGGCTAGATTCACCCCTCCACTTT; cdr3_aa: CASSRGGLDSPLHF
clone_size: once; v_call: TRBV5-5; d_call: NA; j_call: TRBJ1-5; cdr3_nt: TGTGCCAGCAGCTTCTTGGGGGGGAATCAGCCCCAGCATTTT; cdr3_aa: CASSFLGGNQPQHF
clone_size: NA; v_call: TRBV11-2; d_call: TRBD1; j_call: TRBJ1-1; cdr3_nt: TGTGCCAGCAGCTCGGCACGGGACAGGGGGCCTCCTGAAGCTTTCTTT; cdr3_aa: CASSSARDRGPPEAFF
clone_size: few; v_call: TRBV7-9; d_call: NA; j_call: TRBJ2-5; cdr3_nt: TGTGCCAGCAGCGTGACAGCGGAGACCCAGTACTTC; cdr3_aa: CASSVTAETQYF
clone_size: NA; v_call: TRBV7-9; d_call: TRBD1; j_call: TRBJ2-3; cdr3_nt: TGTGCCAGCACCGGACAGGGGAGCACAGATACGCAGTATTTT; cdr3_aa: CASTGQGSTDTQYF
clone_size: NA; v_call: TRBV5-1; d_call: NA; j_call: TRBJ2-1; cdr3_nt: TGCGCCAGCAGCTTAGGCAGGAATGAGTTCAATGAGCAGTTCTTC; cdr3_aa: CASSLGRNEFNEQFF
clone_size: few; v_call: TRBV2; d_call: NA; j_call: TRBJ1-4; cdr3_nt: TGTGCCAGCAGTGGGTTTGAAAAGGAGATTTTT; cdr3_aa: CASSGFEKEIF
clone_size: NA; v_call: TRBV28; d_call: NA; j_call: TRBJ1-4; cdr3_nt: TGTGCCAGCAGTTTCAGGGGCAACGGTGAAAAACTGTTTTTT; cdr3_aa: CASSFRGNGEKLFF
clone_size: few; v_call: TRBV29-1; d_call: NA; j_call: TRBJ1-1; cdr3_nt: TGCAGCGTTGAAGATCACAGGAACACTGAAGCTTTCTTT; cdr3_aa: CSVEDHRNTEAFF
clone_size: NA; v_call: TRBV5-5; d_call: NA; j_call: TRBJ1-2; cdr3_nt: TGTGCCAGCAGCCTTAGGGGCGCCCAGGGCTACACCTTC; cdr3_aa: CASSLRGAQGYTF
clone_size: NA; v_call: TRBV27; d_call: NA; j_call: TRBJ2-5; cdr3_nt: TGTGCCAGCAGTTTAGATTCGCGGGATGAGACCCAGTACTTC; cdr3_aa: CASSLDSRDETQYF
clone_size: NA; v_call: TRBV4-2; d_call: TRBD2; j_call: TRBJ2-5; cdr3_nt: TGTGCCAGCAGCCAAGACCGTCTAGCGGGAGGGTGGGAGACCCAGTACTTC; cdr3_aa: CASSQDRLAGGWETQYF
clone_size: NA; v_call: TRBV30; d_call: NA; j_call: TRBJ1-6; cdr3_nt: TGTGCCGCGGGGAGAGGTTCACCCCTCCACTTT; cdr3_aa: CAAGRGSPLHF
clone_size: NA; v_call: TRBV4-3; d_call: TRBD1; j_call: TRBJ2-1; cdr3_nt: TGCGCCAGCAGCCCCCGAGGGACAGGGGGAAGCAATGAGCAGTTCTTC; cdr3_aa: CASSPRGTGGSNEQFF
clone_size: NA; v_call: TRBV19; d_call: TRBD1; j_call: TRBJ2-4; cdr3_nt: TGTGCCAGTTACGAGACAGGGGTGGGCAAAAACATTCAGTACTTC; cdr3_aa: CASYETGVGKNIQYF
clone_size: once; v_call: TRBV7-2; d_call: TRBD1; j_call: TRBJ1-2; cdr3_nt: TGTGCCAGCAGCTTAGTGACAGGGCTTGGGAACTATGGCTACACCTTC; cdr3_aa: CASSLVTGLGNYGYTF
clone_size: NA; v_call: TRBV18; d_call: NA; j_call: TRBJ1-1; cdr3_nt: TGTGCCAGCTCACCACTAGAATCGGGCACTGAAGCTTTCTTT; cdr3_aa: CASSPLESGTEAFF
clone_size: NA; v_call: TRBV30; d_call: NA; j_call: TRBJ2-7; cdr3_nt: TGTGCCTGGAGCCCCCGTCCAGGGGAGCAGTACTTC; cdr3_aa: CAWSPRPGEQYF
clone_size: few; v_call: TRBV5-8; d_call: NA; j_call: TRBJ1-2; cdr3_nt: TGTGCCAGCAGCTTGTGGGAAGCCGGGACTGATGGCTACACCTTC; cdr3_aa: CASSLWEAGTDGYTF
clone_size: NA; v_call: TRBV18; d_call: TRBD1; j_call: TRBJ2-1; cdr3_nt: TGTGCCAGCTCACCAGCGACAGGGGATGAGCAGTTCTTC; cdr3_aa: CASSPATGDEQFF
clone_size: NA; v_call: TRBV7-6; d_call: NA; j_call: TRBJ1-6; cdr3_nt: TGTGCCAGCAGCGGCCGACAGCGTGATAATTCACCCCTCCACTTT; cdr3_aa: CASSGRQRDNSPLHF
clone_size: NA; v_call: TRBV18; d_call: NA; j_call: TRBJ2-7; cdr3_nt: TGTGCCAGCTCACCAATTAAGAGCTCCTACGAGCAGTACTTC; cdr3_aa: CASSPIKSSYEQYF
clone_size: NA; v_call: TRBV7-8; d_call: TRBD1; j_call: TRBJ1-4; cdr3_nt: TGTGCCAGCAGCCCCTCCCGGGACAGGACGACTAATGAAAAACTGTTTTTT; cdr3_aa: CASSPSRDRTTNEKLFF
clone_size: NA; v_call: TRBV4-3; d_call: TRBD1; j_call: TRBJ1-6; cdr3_nt: TGCGCCAGCAGCCAACAGACCTCCGGGACAGGGGTCTTAAATTCACCCCTCCACTTT; cdr3_aa: CASSQQTSGTGVLNSPLHF
clone_size: once; v_call: TRBV4-1; d_call: NA; j_call: TRBJ1-2; cdr3_nt: TGCGCCAGCAGCAAAGACCGCTATGGCTACACCTTC; cdr3_aa: CASSKDRYGYTF
clone_size: NA; v_call: TRBV6-5; d_call: NA; j_call: TRBJ1-1; cdr3_nt: TGTGCCAGCAGTTCCGGACATCGGAACACTGAAGCTTTCTTT; cdr3_aa: CASSSGHRNTEAFF
clone_size: NA; v_call: TRBV18; d_call: TRBD2; j_call: TRBJ2-7; cdr3_nt: TGTGCCAGCTCACCAAATGCTCAAAAAAAACTAGCGGGGTCCTACGAGCAGTACTTC; cdr3_aa: CASSPNAQKKLAGSYEQYF
clone_size: NA; v_call: TRBV6-2/TRBV6-3; d_call: TRBD1; j_call: TRBJ1-1; cdr3_nt: TGTGCCAGCAGTTCCTTAGGCGAGGCAGGGGGCGATGAAGCTTTCTTT; cdr3_aa: CASSSLGEAGGDEAFF
clone_size: NA; v_call: TRBV9; d_call: NA; j_call: TRBJ2-7; cdr3_nt: TGTGCCAGCAGCGTAGCTACGGTCCCCTACGAGCAGTACTTC; cdr3_aa: CASSVATVPYEQYF
clone_size: NA; v_call: TRBV6-2/TRBV6-3; d_call: NA; j_call: TRBJ1-1; cdr3_nt: TGTGCCAGCAGTTACTCGGTGGACTTCCGGAACACTGAAGCTTTCTTT; cdr3_aa: CASSYSVDFRNTEAFF
clone_size: NA; v_call: TRBV27; d_call: TRBD1; j_call: TRBJ1-2; cdr3_nt: TGTGCCAGCAGTTTTCCCCCCGGGCAGGGGGAGTATGGCTACACCTTC; cdr3_aa: CASSFPPGQGEYGYTF
clone_size: once; v_call: TRBV28; d_call: TRBD1; j_call: TRBJ2-7; cdr3_nt: TGTGCCAGCAGTCGACAGGGCCTGTCCTACGAGCAGTACTTC; cdr3_aa: CASSRQGLSYEQYF
clone_size: few; v_call: TRBV27; d_call: NA; j_call: TRBJ1-6; cdr3_nt: TGTGCCAGCAGAAACAACAGGGTACATAATTCACCCCTCCACTTT; cdr3_aa: CASRNNRVHNSPLHF
clone_size: NA; v_call: TRBV9; d_call: NA; j_call: TRBJ2-7; cdr3_nt: TGTGCCAGCAGCGTAGTCGCCTACGAGCAGTACTTC; cdr3_aa: CASSVVAYEQYF
clone_size: NA; v_call: TRBV28; d_call: NA; j_call: TRBJ1-2; cdr3_nt: TGTGCCAGCAGTTTACAGGCGTCCTATGGCTACACCTTC; cdr3_aa: CASSLQASYGYTF
clone_size: NA; v_call: TRBV3-1/TRBV3-2; d_call: TRBD2; j_call: TRBJ2-3; cdr3_nt: TGTGCCAGCAGCCCGGGACTAGCGGGGGCCACAGATACGCAGTATTTT; cdr3_aa: CASSPGLAGATDTQYF
clone_size: NA; v_call: TRBV21-1; d_call: NA; j_call: TRBJ2-7; cdr3_nt: TGTGCCAGCAGCAGACGGACAGGGGGCTACGAGCAGTACTTC; cdr3_aa: CASSRRTGGYEQYF